A selection of T cell receptor beta chains follows, all from one sample in a study of T cell responses to AZD1222 COVID-19 vaccine. The data were produced by immunoSEQ multiplex PCR, yet TCRdb's version contains in-frame clones alone and is incomplete. The table shows around 130,000 clones, with more than 85% occurring only once. The sequencing here drew on peripheral blood, taken 28 days after the second AZD1222 dose. The receptor source for this set is an adult who received the AZD1222 COVID-19 vaccine. The CDR3 runs from the conserved cysteine through the conserved F or W. D genes are given only for firm matches. Where a row states a size, it is once, few, many or the class of an expanded clone; other rows omit it.

CDR3nt: TGTGCCAGCTCACCCAGTCCCGGGACAGGGGGCGGCATTCAGTACTTC
CDR3aa: CASSPSPGTGGGIQYF
v_gene: TRBV18
j_gene: TRBJ2-4
d_gene: TRBD1
abundance: once

CDR3nt: TGTGCCAGCAGCTTGGAGATAAGTATAGGCTACACCTTC
CDR3aa: CASSLEISIGYTF
v_gene: TRBV5-4
j_gene: TRBJ1-2
d_gene: NA
abundance: NA

CDR3nt: TGTGCCAGCAGTCCCCGGGGAGTGTGGGGACCCACTCATGGCTACACCTTC
CDR3aa: CASSPRGVWGPTHGYTF
v_gene: TRBV28
j_gene: TRBJ1-2
d_gene: NA
abundance: NA

CDR3nt: TGCGCCAGCAGCTTGCTCGGTGGGGCCGCTGAATCGAGAGCTTTCTTT
CDR3aa: CASSLLGGAAESRAFF
v_gene: TRBV5-1
j_gene: TRBJ1-1
d_gene: NA
abundance: few

CDR3nt: TGCGCCAGCAGCCTTCAACTAGCGGGGGGTTACAATGAGCAGTTCTTC
CDR3aa: CASSLQLAGGYNEQFF
v_gene: TRBV4-1
j_gene: TRBJ2-1
d_gene: TRBD2
abundance: NA

CDR3nt: TGTGCCAGTAGTATAGGGGGTATCGGGCCAGAAGATACGCAGTATTTT
CDR3aa: CASSIGGIGPEDTQYF
v_gene: TRBV19
j_gene: TRBJ2-3
d_gene: NA
abundance: NA

CDR3nt: TGTGCCAGCAGCTTAGCGGTGGGGAACTATGGCTACACCTTC
CDR3aa: CASSLAVGNYGYTF
v_gene: TRBV7-9
j_gene: TRBJ1-2
d_gene: NA
abundance: NA

CDR3nt: TGTGCCAGCAGTATCGGGACAAATTCACCCCTCCACTTT
CDR3aa: CASSIGTNSPLHF
v_gene: TRBV12-3/TRBV12-4
j_gene: TRBJ1-6
d_gene: NA
abundance: NA

CDR3nt: TGCAGCGTTGTTGCCAGCACCGGGGAGCTGTTTTTT
CDR3aa: CSVVASTGELFF
v_gene: TRBV29-1
j_gene: TRBJ2-2
d_gene: NA
abundance: NA

CDR3nt: TGTGCCAGCAGTGATGGACAGCAAGAGACCCAGTACTTC
CDR3aa: CASSDGQQETQYF
v_gene: TRBV6-1
j_gene: TRBJ2-5
d_gene: NA
abundance: NA

CDR3nt: TGTGCCAGCAGCTCCCCCCTCGGGACAGGGTTTACCTATGGCTACACCTTC
CDR3aa: CASSSPLGTGFTYGYTF
v_gene: TRBV7-9
j_gene: TRBJ1-2
d_gene: TRBD1
abundance: NA

CDR3nt: TGTGCCAGCAGCCCCCCGGGACAGGGGACCTATGGCTACACCTTC
CDR3aa: CASSPPGQGTYGYTF
v_gene: TRBV16
j_gene: TRBJ1-2
d_gene: TRBD1
abundance: NA

CDR3nt: TGTGCCAGCAGCATCGGACTAGCGCGCGCCGGGGAGCTGTTTTTT
CDR3aa: CASSIGLARAGELFF
v_gene: TRBV7-2
j_gene: TRBJ2-2
d_gene: TRBD2
abundance: NA

CDR3nt: TGTGCCAGCAGTTCCCCGGGACAGGGGGCGAATGGCTACACCTTC
CDR3aa: CASSSPGQGANGYTF
v_gene: TRBV27
j_gene: TRBJ1-2
d_gene: TRBD1
abundance: NA

CDR3nt: TGTGCCAGCAGTGGCCGGGACAGGGAGTCTACTAACTATGGCTACACCTTC
CDR3aa: CASSGRDRESTNYGYTF
v_gene: TRBV6-1
j_gene: TRBJ1-2
d_gene: TRBD1
abundance: NA

CDR3nt: TGTGCCATCAGCGGGAGGCAGGGAAGTGTACATGGCTACACCTTC
CDR3aa: CAISGRQGSVHGYTF
v_gene: TRBV10-3
j_gene: TRBJ1-2
d_gene: NA
abundance: NA

CDR3nt: TGTGCCAGCAGTTACGTCAGCTCACCCCTCCACTTT
CDR3aa: CASSYVSSPLHF
v_gene: TRBV6-2/TRBV6-3
j_gene: TRBJ1-6
d_gene: NA
abundance: once

CDR3nt: TGTGCCAGCAGCCCCCGGACAGTCCAAGAGACCCAGTACTTC
CDR3aa: CASSPRTVQETQYF
v_gene: TRBV3-1/TRBV3-2
j_gene: TRBJ2-5
d_gene: NA
abundance: NA

CDR3nt: TGTGCCAGCAGAGAGAGTGCCGGGGAGCTGTTTTTT
CDR3aa: CASRESAGELFF
v_gene: TRBV28
j_gene: TRBJ2-2
d_gene: NA
abundance: NA

CDR3nt: TGCGCCAGCAGCTGGGGGCCTGGAAACACCATATATTTT
CDR3aa: CASSWGPGNTIYF
v_gene: TRBV5-1
j_gene: TRBJ1-3
d_gene: NA
abundance: NA

CDR3nt: TGTGCCACCAGCAGAGAGTCGGGGGAGACCCAGTACTTC
CDR3aa: CATSRESGETQYF
v_gene: TRBV15
j_gene: TRBJ2-5
d_gene: NA
abundance: NA

CDR3nt: TGTGCCAGCAGCCAAGCGTCCAGGGTCGGCACCGGGGAGCTGTTTTTT
CDR3aa: CASSQASRVGTGELFF
v_gene: TRBV4-2
j_gene: TRBJ2-2
d_gene: NA
abundance: NA

CDR3nt: TGCGCCAGCAGCCTCATACAGGGTTGGGACACTGAAGCTTTCTTT
CDR3aa: CASSLIQGWDTEAFF
v_gene: TRBV5-1
j_gene: TRBJ1-1
d_gene: NA
abundance: NA

CDR3nt: TGTGCCAGCAGCTTAGGACAACACACAGATACGCAGTATTTT
CDR3aa: CASSLGQHTDTQYF
v_gene: TRBV7-8
j_gene: TRBJ2-3
d_gene: NA
abundance: once

CDR3nt: TGTGCCAGCAGTGAGGCCGGCCCCCAGTACTTC
CDR3aa: CASSEAGPQYF
v_gene: TRBV25-1
j_gene: TRBJ2-5
d_gene: NA
abundance: NA

CDR3nt: TGTGCCAGCTCACCACGAGCGAGCCAAAGCACAGATACGCAGTATTTT
CDR3aa: CASSPRASQSTDTQYF
v_gene: TRBV18
j_gene: TRBJ2-3
d_gene: NA
abundance: NA

CDR3nt: TGTGCCAGTAGTATTAACAGGGGGGTGCTTAATGAAAAACTGTTTTTT
CDR3aa: CASSINRGVLNEKLFF
v_gene: TRBV19
j_gene: TRBJ1-4
d_gene: TRBD1
abundance: NA

CDR3nt: TGCGCCAGCAGCCTGGCGGGGACAGGGAGTGAAAAACTGTTTTTT
CDR3aa: CASSLAGTGSEKLFF
v_gene: TRBV4-1
j_gene: TRBJ1-4
d_gene: TRBD1
abundance: NA

CDR3nt: TGCGCCAGCAGCCCTTGGACAGGGACCTCTGGAAACACCATATATTTT
CDR3aa: CASSPWTGTSGNTIYF
v_gene: TRBV4-1
j_gene: TRBJ1-3
d_gene: TRBD1
abundance: NA

CDR3nt: TGTGCCAGCAGCTTAACTAGTAACACAGATACGCAGTATTTT
CDR3aa: CASSLTSNTDTQYF
v_gene: TRBV7-9
j_gene: TRBJ2-3
d_gene: NA
abundance: NA

CDR3nt: TGTGCCAGTGGAACCGGGGGGGGATTGGGTGAGCAGTTCTTC
CDR3aa: CASGTGGGLGEQFF
v_gene: TRBV19
j_gene: TRBJ2-1
d_gene: TRBD2
abundance: NA

CDR3nt: TGTGCCAGCAGTTACTCGGAAATCTCTGAAGCTTTCTTT
CDR3aa: CASSYSEISEAFF
v_gene: TRBV6-5
j_gene: TRBJ1-1
d_gene: NA
abundance: NA

CDR3nt: TGTGCCGCAGGGAGGACACACAATGAGCAGTTCTTC
CDR3aa: CAAGRTHNEQFF
v_gene: TRBV9
j_gene: TRBJ2-1
d_gene: NA
abundance: NA

CDR3nt: TGTGCCAGCAGCTTAGCGCTAAGGGCAGCCCGGGATGGCTACACCTTC
CDR3aa: CASSLALRAARDGYTF
v_gene: TRBV7-9
j_gene: TRBJ1-2
d_gene: NA
abundance: NA

CDR3nt: TGTGCCAGCAGCCAAGGGGACTACCCCACCGGGGAGCTGTTTTTT
CDR3aa: CASSQGDYPTGELFF
v_gene: TRBV14
j_gene: TRBJ2-2
d_gene: TRBD2
abundance: once

CDR3nt: TGCGCCAGCAGCTTGGTTTCAGATACGCAGTATTTT
CDR3aa: CASSLVSDTQYF
v_gene: TRBV5-1
j_gene: TRBJ2-3
d_gene: NA
abundance: NA

CDR3nt: TGTGCCAGTAGAACGGGGCTCCGGTATGGCTACACCTTC
CDR3aa: CASRTGLRYGYTF
v_gene: TRBV19
j_gene: TRBJ1-2
d_gene: NA
abundance: few

CDR3nt: TGTGCCAGCAGTCCGACTAGCGGGGGACGCACAGATACGCAGTATTTT
CDR3aa: CASSPTSGGRTDTQYF
v_gene: TRBV7-2
j_gene: TRBJ2-3
d_gene: TRBD2
abundance: NA

CDR3nt: TGTGCCAGCTCACCAAATCAATACAATGAGCAGTTCTTC
CDR3aa: CASSPNQYNEQFF
v_gene: TRBV18
j_gene: TRBJ2-1
d_gene: NA
abundance: NA

CDR3nt: TGTGCCAGCAGCTCCGGGGGCCAAAAACTGTTTTTT
CDR3aa: CASSSGGQKLFF
v_gene: TRBV7-9
j_gene: TRBJ1-4
d_gene: NA
abundance: NA

CDR3nt: TGTGCCAGCAGTCAAGACAGGGGTAGTGAGCCCCAGCATTTT
CDR3aa: CASSQDRGSEPQHF
v_gene: TRBV2
j_gene: TRBJ1-5
d_gene: TRBD1
abundance: once

CDR3nt: TGTGCCAGCCGGACAGGAGTCTTGAACACTGAAGCTTTCTTT
CDR3aa: CASRTGVLNTEAFF
v_gene: TRBV6-5
j_gene: TRBJ1-1
d_gene: TRBD1
abundance: NA

CDR3nt: TGCGCCAGCAGTCAATCCTCGGGCCAGGAACCCTGGGAAGCTTTCTTT
CDR3aa: CASSQSSGQEPWEAFF
v_gene: TRBV23-1
j_gene: TRBJ1-1
d_gene: NA
abundance: NA

CDR3nt: TGTGCCAGCAGCCAAGCCGGTCCGGGGGGTCCTGAAGCTTTCTTT
CDR3aa: CASSQAGPGGPEAFF
v_gene: TRBV3-1/TRBV3-2
j_gene: TRBJ1-1
d_gene: NA
abundance: NA

CDR3nt: TGCGCCAGCAGCTTGGAGACAGCCAATGAAAAACTGTTTTTT
CDR3aa: CASSLETANEKLFF
v_gene: TRBV5-1
j_gene: TRBJ1-4
d_gene: NA
abundance: NA

CDR3nt: TGTGCCAGCAGTCTAACCCTCCCAACTAGCGGGAGGGCCGGAGATACGCAGTATTTT
CDR3aa: CASSLTLPTSGRAGDTQYF
v_gene: TRBV27
j_gene: TRBJ2-3
d_gene: TRBD2
abundance: few

CDR3nt: TGCGCCAGCAGCTTGGCGGGGACTAGCCAAGAGACCCAGTACTTC
CDR3aa: CASSLAGTSQETQYF
v_gene: TRBV5-1
j_gene: TRBJ2-5
d_gene: TRBD2
abundance: NA

CDR3nt: TGTGCCAGCAGCTACCATTGGGGCGGAGGTGGCACAGATACGCAGTATTTT
CDR3aa: CASSYHWGGGGTDTQYF
v_gene: TRBV11-2
j_gene: TRBJ2-3
d_gene: NA
abundance: NA

CDR3nt: TGTGCCAGCAGCGTAGGTCAGCCCGACTTGTATGAGCAGTTCTTC
CDR3aa: CASSVGQPDLYEQFF
v_gene: TRBV9
j_gene: TRBJ2-1
d_gene: NA
abundance: NA

CDR3nt: TGTGCCAGCAGCCCCGGGTCAGGGGGCGCGACCCAGTACTTC
CDR3aa: CASSPGSGGATQYF
v_gene: TRBV3-1/TRBV3-2
j_gene: TRBJ2-5
d_gene: TRBD1
abundance: NA